This T cell receptor (beta chain) derives from a study of blood T cell repertoires in COVID-19. This table comes from immunoSEQ multiplex PCR, and its TCRdb copy is limited to in-frame clones, with some not included. The table has 350,000 to 400,000 clones, about 88% seen once. V shed 3 bases, J shed 0 bases, and the junction held 4 bases outside the gene matches. CDR1 KGHSH and CDR2 LQKENI come from the germline V gene. This CDR3 has 16 residues. V and J are TRBV18 and TRBJ2-7; 11 positions match TRBD2. The sequenced sample consisted of peripheral blood. The sequence derives from a woman in her fifties or sixties with COVID-19, enrolled during active disease. The CDR3 DNA follows: TGTGCCAGCTCACCGACTAGCGGGGTTAGCTCCTACGAGCAGTACTTC. This encodes CASSPTSGVSSYEQYF.